One and the same sample provided the 3 T cell receptor beta chains below, sequenced in a study of T cell responses to AZD1222 COVID-19 vaccine. Assay used: immunoSEQ multiplex PCR; TCRdb lists only in-frame clones, some missing. This table has roughly 160,000 clones, 87% appearing once. Material: peripheral blood, obtained 28 days after the second AZD1222 dose. These TCRs come from an adult who received the AZD1222 COVID-19 vaccine.

Comment on this clone: This sample includes further DNA sequences coding for the same CDR3. V gene TRBV6-5 combines with J gene TRBJ2-7, with 11 bases fitting TRBD2. CDR1 and CDR2 from the germline V gene are MNHEY and SVGAGI. The CDR3 has 15 residues. V lost 6 bases to trimming and J lost 3 bases; unmatched junction nucleotides: 7. CDR3 nucleotides: TGTGCCAGCAGAGATCCGGGACTAGCGGTCTACGAGCAGTACTTC. Amino acids: CASRDPGLAVYEQYF.

This chain links TRBV28 with TRBJ2-7; TRBD2 is a possible D gene (5 bases). Germline values: CDR1 MDHEN, CDR2 SYDVKM. Between the trimmed V and J ends, which lost 6 bases and 2 bases, there was a span of 14 bases. The CDR3 is 14 amino acids. The CDR3 DNA reads TGTGCCAGCAGCTCCGGGGATAACACCTACGAGCAGTACTTC. Its translation: CASSSGDNTYEQYF.

This rearrangement joins TRBV4-3 to TRBJ2-7, with 8 nucleotides matching TRBD1. Per the germline V gene, CDR1 is LGHNA and CDR2 is YSLEER. The CDR3 has 19 amino acids. V lost 1 base and J lost 0; bases outside the gene matches: 14. CDR3 sequence reads: CASSQVRSGGVPYSYEQYF. CDR3 DNA sequence: TGCGCCAGCAGCCAAGTTCGGTCAGGGGGCGTACCCTACTCCTACGAGCAGTACTTC.